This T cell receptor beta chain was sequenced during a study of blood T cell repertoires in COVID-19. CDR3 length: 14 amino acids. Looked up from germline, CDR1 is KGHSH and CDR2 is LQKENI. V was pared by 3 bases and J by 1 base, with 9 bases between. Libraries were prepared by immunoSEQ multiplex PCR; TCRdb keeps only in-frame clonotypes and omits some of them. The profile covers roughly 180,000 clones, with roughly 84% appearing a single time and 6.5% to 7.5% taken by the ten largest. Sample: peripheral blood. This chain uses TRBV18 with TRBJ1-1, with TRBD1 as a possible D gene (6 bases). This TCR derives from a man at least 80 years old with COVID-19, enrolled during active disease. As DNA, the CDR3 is TGTGCCAGCTCACCCGGCAGGGGGAACACTGAAGCTTTCTTT. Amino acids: CASSPGRGNTEAFF.